Below, 27 T cell receptor beta chains from the same sample are listed, as sequenced in a study of CD8 T cells in Susac syndrome. The RNA input was about 0.5 to 1 ug, and it was reverse transcribed with random hexamers. MiXCR was run by TCRdb on the immunoSEQ multiplex PCR reads, yielding one entry per CDR3 protein. Of about 120,000 distinct CDR3 sequences detected, roughly 90% appear once; the ten largest clones hold about 0.12%. The specimen sequenced was CD8+ T cells from PBMCs. The origin of the receptors is a human donor in good health.

The chain uses TRBV10-3 and TRBJ2-1; TRBD1 or TRBD2 may be the D gene (5 bases each). V was clipped by 0 bases and J by 4 bases, with 10 bases between them. Germline CDR1 and CDR2: ENHRY and SYGVKD. This CDR3 is 15 amino acids long. CDR3 DNA: TGTGCCATCAGTGAGTCGGGACGAATTTACAATGAGCAGTTCTTC. Its protein is CAISESGRIYNEQFF.

The rearrangement joins TRBV7-9 to TRBJ2-4; D is unclear. CDR1 and CDR2 (germline): SEHNR, FQNEAQ (reference sequence). This CDR3 has 15 residues. The ends were cut back, 3 bases at V and 0 bases at J, with 9 bases in the middle. CDR3 protein: CASSFGSLAKNIQYF. Here the CDR3 DNA reads TGTGCCAGCAGCTTTGGCAGCCTAGCCAAAAACATTCAGTACTTC.

The chain employs TRBV25-1 and TRBJ2-3, with D uncertain. The germline V and J ends were trimmed by 3 bases and 0 bases, with 10 bases remaining between them. Germline CDR1 MGHDK, CDR2 SYGVNS. This CDR3 spans 15 amino acids. The CDR3 region is CASSDWLSSTDTQYF. CDR3 in DNA: TGTGCCAGCAGTGATTGGCTATCCAGCACAGATACGCAGTATTTT. The entire variable domain, with the rest obtained from reference TRBV25-1 and TRBJ2-3, is as follows: EADIYQTPRYLVIGTGKKITLECSQTMGHDKMYWYQQDPGMELHLIHYSYGVNSTEKGDLSSESTVSRIRTEHFPLTLESARPSHTSQYLCASSDWLSSTDTQYFGPGTRLTVL.

V gene TRBV5-1 combines with J gene TRBJ2-3, with TRBD2 as a possible D gene (6 bases). V was pared by 3 bases and J by 3 bases, with 23 bases between. Germline-derived CDR1 and CDR2 are SGHRS and YFSETQ. The CDR3 contains 18 residues. The DNA for the CDR3 is TGCGCCAGCAGCTCGCCGGACACCGGGAGTTATGGGACAGATACGCAGTATTTT. Amino acids: CASSSPDTGSYGTDTQYF.

The genes are TRBV5-1 and TRBJ2-2; no definite D call. Germline CDR1 reads SGHRS; CDR2 reads YFSETQ. This CDR3 region has 19 residues. Trimming left V 0 bases short and J 1 base short, with 19 bases between. For the CDR3, the DNA is TGCGCCAGCAGCTTGGGGCTGGGCAGGATCAGATTGAACACCGGGGAGCTGTTTTTT. It yields the protein CASSLGLGRIRLNTGELFF.

The rearrangement links TRBV6-1 to TRBJ1-6; maybe TRBD1 (6 bases). The germline V gene has CDR1 MNHNS and CDR2 SASEGT. Trimming left V 6 bases short and J 2 bases short, with 14 bases between. CDR3 size: 16 residues. CDR3 residues: CASSGTGNTYNSPLHF. CDR3 nucleotide sequence: TGTGCCAGCAGCGGAACAGGGAACACCTATAATTCACCCCTCCACTTT.

The CDR3 DNA follows: TGTGCCAGCAGCTTCTCAGAGACAGATACGCAGTATTTT. This translates into CASSFSETDTQYF. This chain joins TRBV5-4 and TRBJ2-3, with no clear D. There are 13 residues in the CDR3. Trimming left V 2 bases short and J 3 bases short, with 7 bases between. Looked up from germline, CDR1 is SGHNT and CDR2 is YYREEE (reference sequence).

The chain recombines TRBV27 with TRBJ1-6; D is ambiguous. Germline V gene sequence: CDR1 MNHEY, CDR2 SMNVEV (reference sequence). V was pared by 3 bases and J by 6 bases, with 18 bases between. The CDR3 is 17 amino acids. CDR3 protein: CASSFSLLPGSNSPLHF. The CDR3 coding sequence is TGTGCCAGCAGTTTCTCCCTTCTGCCGGGGAGTAATTCACCCCTCCACTTT.

The chain recombines TRBV29-1 with TRBJ1-2, with 11 nucleotides matching TRBD1. V shed 6 bases, J shed 7 bases, and the junction held 7 bases outside the gene matches. In germline, CDR1 is SQVTM, CDR2 ANQGSEA. The CDR3 spans 13 residues. The CDR3 loop reads CSVADRGPGGYTF. CDR3 in DNA: TGCAGCGTAGCGGACAGGGGGCCAGGTGGCTACACCTTC.

The chain links TRBV4-3 to TRBJ2-3; the D is unclear. CDR1 and CDR2 (germline): LGHNA, YSLEER. CDR3 length: 13 amino acids. Trimming took 1 base from V and 3 from J, leaving 5 bases between them. The CDR3: CASSQVLTDTQYF. Written as DNA, the CDR3 is TGCGCCAGCAGCCAAGTTCTTACAGATACGCAGTATTTT.

The J gene is TRBJ2-3, the V gene TRBV20-1, with D perhaps matching TRBD1 (5 bases). Trimming took 0 bases from V and 6 from J, leaving 19 bases between them. This CDR3 comprises 16 residues. The germline gives CDR1 DFQATT, CDR2 SNEGSKA (reference sequence). CDR3: CSARDLAGYVRDTQYF. As DNA, the CDR3 is TGCAGTGCTAGAGATCTCGCAGGGTACGTTCGGGATACGCAGTATTTT.

The rearrangement uses TRBV29-1 and TRBJ2-1; weak D call: TRBD2 (5 bases). Trimming stripped 4 bases from V and 6 bases from J, with 16 bases between. The CDR3 has 14 residues. Germline V CDR1 and CDR2: SQVTM, ANQGSEA. The CDR3 nucleotides are TGCAGCGTTGTCTTTTCGCTAGCAATCAATGAGCAGTTCTTC. It encodes CSVVFSLAINEQFF.

V and J are TRBV29-1 and TRBJ2-7; 9 bases agree with TRBD2. V shed 6 bases, J shed 0 bases, and the junction held 15 bases outside the gene matches. Germline CDR1 SQVTM, CDR2 ANQGSEA. The CDR3 contains 17 residues. The CDR3 sequence: CSVAGGPHVMNSYEQYF. The DNA for the CDR3 is TGCAGCGTAGCGGGAGGCCCACACGTGATGAACTCCTACGAGCAGTACTTC.

This sequence joins TRBV29-1 and TRBJ2-3; D remains ambiguous. V gave up 4 bases and J gave up 4 bases, with 6 bases separating them. Germline V gene lookup returns CDR1 SQVTM and CDR2 ANQGSEA. CDR3 length: 11 residues. CDR3 sequence (DNA): TGCAGCGTTGGAGCTGCAGATACGCAGTATTTT. Translation: CSVGAADTQYF.

The rearrangement joins TRBV12-3 or TRBV12-4 to TRBJ2-7; D is unclear. CDR3 length equals 15 residues. Trimming left V 7 bases short and J 3 bases short, with 19 bases between. This chain's CDR3 is CASTAASQGIYEQYF. CDR3 sequence (DNA): TGTGCCAGCACGGCGGCGTCCCAAGGAATCTACGAGCAGTACTTC.

This sequence joins TRBV29-1 and TRBJ2-1; D may be TRBD1 or TRBD2 (5 bases each). The CDR3 has 12 amino acids. V lost 7 bases to trimming and J lost 4 bases, with 11 bases between them. Germline V gene data show CDR1 as SQVTM and CDR2 as ANQGSEA. CDR3 amino acids: CSAGTSYNEQFF. The DNA of the CDR3 is TGCAGCGCCGGGACCTCTTACAATGAGCAGTTCTTC.

V is TRBV6-2 or TRBV6-3 and J is TRBJ2-7; D call uncertain. The CDR3 extends over 12 amino acids. Germline CDR1 is MNHEY and CDR2 is SVGEGT. V gave up 11 bases and J gave up 1 base, with 12 bases separating them. CDR3 nucleotide sequence: TGTGCCTCCCAAAGGAGTTCCTACGAGCAGTACTTC. Translating gives CASQRSSYEQYF.

V usage is TRBV10-3 and J usage is TRBJ2-7; TRBD1 might be the D (5 bases). The germline gives CDR1 ENHRY, CDR2 SYGVKD. V was shortened by 6 bases and J by 2 bases, with 14 bases between the two germline ends. The CDR3 covers 14 residues. The CDR3 nucleotides read TGTGCCATCAGGACCACAGGACACCCCTACGAGCAGTACTTC. The encoded protein is CAIRTTGHPYEQYF.

The chain carries TRBV4-1 and TRBJ1-5; D gene uncertain. CDR1 is MGHRA and CDR2 is YSYEKL in the germline V gene. V lost 1 base to trimming and J lost 0 bases, with 4 bases between them. The CDR3 is 14 residues long. The CDR3 DNA reads TGCGCCAGCAGCCAAGTAGCTAGCAATCAGCCCCAGCATTTT. It yields the protein CASSQVASNQPQHF.

This chain joins TRBV28 and TRBJ1-2, with unresolved D. CDR3 length: 10 residues. Germline CDR1 is MDHEN and CDR2 is SYDVKM. V was cut by 8 bases and J by 8 bases, with 9 bases left in between. In DNA form, the CDR3 reads TGTGCCAGCGGGGATGGGGGCTACACCTTC. It translates to CASGDGGYTF.

The chain carries TRBV12-3 or TRBV12-4 and TRBJ1-2; D is unresolved. Trimming stripped 5 bases from V and 7 bases from J, with 8 bases between. CDR3 size: 11 residues. CDR3 amino acids: CASSVGSGYTF. As DNA, the CDR3 is TGTGCCAGCAGTGTCGGATCTGGCTACACCTTC.

In nucleotides, the CDR3 is TGTGCCAGCAGCCACGCAGGGCTTTACAATGAGCAGTTCTTC. Translation gives CASSHAGLYNEQFF. V is TRBV7-8 and J is TRBJ2-1; perhaps TRBD1 as D (5 bases). Germline assignment: CDR1 SGHVS and CDR2 FQNEAQ. CDR3 length: 14 residues. Trimming took 5 bases from V and 4 from J, leaving 12 bases between them.

The chain joins TRBV3-1 to TRBJ1-2; 8 nucleotides agree with TRBD1. The CDR3 consists of 16 residues. With 0 bases clipped from V and 1 base from J, the junction kept 4 bases outside the gene matches. CDR1 and CDR2 (germline): LGHDT, YNNKEL (reference sequence). The CDR3 DNA reads TGTGCCAGCAGCCAAGATGGCAGGGGGCGTAACTATGGCTACACCTTC. It yields the protein CASSQDGRGRNYGYTF. The complete variable domain, with remaining parts taken from reference TRBV3-1 and TRBJ1-2, reads DTAVSQTPKYLVTQMGNDKSIKCEQNLGHDTMYWYKQDSKKFLKIMFSYNNKELIINETVPNRFSPKSPDKAHLNLHINSLELGDSAVYFCASSQDGRGRNYGYTFGSGTRLTVV.

The CDR3 loop is CSVEQNTGELFF. The CDR3 coding sequence is TGCAGCGTTGAACAGAACACCGGGGAGCTGTTTTTT. V usage is TRBV29-1 and J usage is TRBJ2-2; D remains unclear. The V gene's germline CDR1 is SQVTM and CDR2 ANQGSEA. V dropped 2 bases and J dropped 1 base, with 2 bases sitting between them. The CDR3 has 12 amino acids.

The J gene is TRBJ1-1, the V gene TRBV19; D remains ambiguous. The CDR3 sequence is 15 residues long. Per the germline V gene, CDR1 is LNHDA and CDR2 is SQIVND (reference sequence). Trimming removed 0 bases at V and 4 bases at J, with 12 bases between. This chain's CDR3 is CASSIDHSVATEAFF. CDR3 DNA: TGTGCCAGTAGTATAGATCACTCCGTAGCCACTGAAGCTTTCTTT.

The table lists this clonotype with a count of one. The chain carries TRBV10-3 and TRBJ2-7; 11 bases align to TRBD1. V lost 0 bases to trimming and J lost 6 bases; unmatched junction nucleotides: 7. Germline values: CDR1 ENHRY, CDR2 SYGVKD. The CDR3 contains 16 residues. DNA of the CDR3: TGTGCCATCAGTGAGTCTCAAGGACAGGGGGCCCGCGAGCAGTACTTC. Protein sequence: CAISESQGQGAREQYF.

The rearrangement joins TRBV19 to TRBJ2-2; D is unresolved. The CDR3 consists of 14 residues. CDR1 and CDR2 from the germline V gene are LNHDA and SQIVND (reference sequence). Trimming cost V 9 bases and J 5 bases, with 16 bases left between them. CDR3: CASIVAGGTGELFF. The CDR3 DNA sequence: TGTGCCAGCATCGTGGCAGGCGGTACCGGGGAGCTGTTTTTT.